The clone carrying this TCR beta chain appeared many times. Its cognate antigen is unknown. This sample is drawn from a study of T cell repertoires in cytomegalovirus infection. Study background: CMV infection and matching HLA type were both indicated by public TCR beta signatures.

Findings of the study overall: Cumulative public TCR beta family frequency identified CMV carriers with the relevant HLA. The ex vivo response showed dominance by HLA-C-restricted CMV-specific TCR beta clonotypes.

TCRdb re-derived calls from the reads in MiXCR, one entry per CDR3 protein. The profile shows approximately 140,000 distinct CDR3 sequences, 8.8% of them singletons. This receptor was identified in a human donor in good health (CMV status not recorded). Some clones in this sample may be carry-over from other donors' samples. Specimen: PBMCs.

The CDR3 nucleotides are TGTGCCAGCAGCTCATATGGGGTTCACAATGAGCAGTTCTTC. The encoded protein is CASSSYGVHNEQFF. The gene calls are TRBV7-9 and TRBJ2-1; D is ambiguous. V was clipped by 4 bases and J by 5 bases, with 12 bases between them. In germline, CDR1 is SEHNR, CDR2 FQNEAQ (reference sequence). The CDR3 is 14 residues long.